The rows below give T cell receptor beta chains drawn from one sample of a study of blood T cell repertoires in COVID-19. Sequencing used immunoSEQ multiplex PCR; TCRdb keeps in-frame clones, though not all of them. The table shows fewer than 200,000 clones, with approximately 79% occurring only once. Sequencing used PBMCs or T cells enriched from blood (not recorded which). All receptors come from a woman in her sixties with acute COVID-19. Each CDR3 is given with its conserved first and last residue.

CDR3 length,J gene,V gene,CDR3 protein
14,TRBJ1-1,TRBV30,CAWSRRQGRTEAFF
14,TRBJ1-4,TRBV5-1,CASSPRTVNEKLFF
14,TRBJ2-7,TRBV3-1/TRBV3-2,CASSFNRGPYEQYF
14,TRBJ1-5,TRBV10-3,CAISEFQGDQPQHF
13,TRBJ1-1,TRBV3-1/TRBV3-2,CASREGQATEAFF
13,TRBJ1-2,TRBV24-1,CATSDRQGGGYTF
11,TRBJ1-1,TRBV20-1,CSARDRVKAFF
14,TRBJ1-2,TRBV4-2,CASSQETQTSGYTF
15,TRBJ1-4,TRBV19,CASSIGPYPNEKLFF
15,TRBJ1-1,TRBV14,CASSQAGRLNTEAFF
14,TRBJ1-5,TRBV28,CASSLRGWGQPQHF
14,TRBJ2-2,TRBV6-5,CASKTSGGVGELFF
14,TRBJ1-2,TRBV29-1,CSVPPGTGGNGYTF
16,TRBJ2-1,TRBV4-3,CASISGSGQPYNEQFF
15,TRBJ1-3,TRBV13,CASSTMGGSGNTIYF
13,TRBJ1-5,TRBV3-1/TRBV3-2,CASSQDHNQPQHF
14,TRBJ2-1,TRBV28,CASGLLAADNEQFF
16,TRBJ2-7,TRBV4-3,CASSQSRGLAGGEQYF
13,TRBJ1-5,TRBV27,CASRRQGDQPQHF
13,TRBJ2-5,TRBV12-3/TRBV12-4,CASSFLDRATQYF
15,TRBJ1-3,TRBV5-1,CASSPRGGGGNTIYF
13,TRBJ2-1,TRBV6-4,CASSDVQYNEQFF
11,TRBJ2-5,TRBV12-3/TRBV12-4,CASSPAETQYF
17,TRBJ1-5,TRBV3-1/TRBV3-2,CASSPGQGSYSNQPQHF
13,TRBJ1-1,TRBV28,CASSLFSQTEAFF
14,TRBJ2-7,TRBV9,CASSAARGRDEQYF
15,TRBJ1-5,TRBV4-3,CASSQDSQGFQPQHF
12,TRBJ2-3,TRBV3-1/TRBV3-2,CASSQVADTQYF
12,TRBJ2-7,TRBV19,CASGDTLLKQYF
14,TRBJ2-1,TRBV29-1,CSVRQESSYNEQFF
15,TRBJ1-3,TRBV6-5,CASSYSTVAGNTIYF
12,TRBJ1-1,TRBV3-1/TRBV3-2,CASSPSAGSTFF
15,TRBJ2-2,TRBV25-1,CASSEGTGGTGELFF
15,TRBJ2-7,TRBV30,CAWRAPGQGAYEQYF
13,TRBJ2-1,TRBV2,CASRASGTNEQFF
14,TRBJ2-7,TRBV10-3,CAIMGQVGSYEQYF
18,TRBJ2-2,TRBV18,CASSRGSGTSANTGELFF
15,TRBJ1-1,TRBV19,CASSSSGFWSTEAFF
16,TRBJ1-2,TRBV27,CASTPFGKGANYGYTF
12,TRBJ2-2,TRBV5-4,CASSRDTGELFF
14,TRBJ1-4,TRBV6-5,CASSSTGVNEKLFF
13,TRBJ2-1,TRBV7-2,CASSAGTPNEQFF
15,TRBJ2-7,TRBV6-2/TRBV6-3,CASSNGRARTYEQYF
15,TRBJ1-2,TRBV11-2,CASSLVPGVSSGYTF
17,TRBJ2-1,TRBV11-3,CASSPSTGYAAHNEQFF
15,TRBJ2-7,TRBV5-1,CASSLGRISSYEQYF
17,TRBJ2-3,TRBV4-3,CASSQDHGGAHTDTQYF
15,TRBJ1-4,TRBV21-1,CASSKPRQVGEKLFF
16,TRBJ1-1,TRBV18,CASSPRAGTGNTEAFF
13,TRBJ2-7,TRBV11-2,CASSFGRSYEQYF
14,TRBJ2-3,TRBV18,CASSPQSSTDTQYF